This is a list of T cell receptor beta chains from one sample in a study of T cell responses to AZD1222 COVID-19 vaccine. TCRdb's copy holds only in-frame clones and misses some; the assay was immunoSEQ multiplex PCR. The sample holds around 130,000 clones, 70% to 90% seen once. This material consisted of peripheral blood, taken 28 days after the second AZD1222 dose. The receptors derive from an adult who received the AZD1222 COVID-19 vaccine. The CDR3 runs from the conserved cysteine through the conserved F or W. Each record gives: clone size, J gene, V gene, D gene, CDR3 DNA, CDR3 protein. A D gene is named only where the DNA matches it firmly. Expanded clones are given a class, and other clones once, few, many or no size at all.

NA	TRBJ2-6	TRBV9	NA	TGTGCCAGCAGCGGTCGGGCAGGGGGGTCCGGGGCCAACGTCCTGACTTTC	CASSGRAGGSGANVLTF
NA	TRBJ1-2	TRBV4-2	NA	TGTGCCAGCAGCCAAGGCAGGACAACCTATGGCTACACCTTC	CASSQGRTTYGYTF
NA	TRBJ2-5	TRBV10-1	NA	TGCGCCAGCAGTGAGGGCCTTGAGGGGGAGAGGGAGACCCAGTACTTC	CASSEGLEGERETQYF
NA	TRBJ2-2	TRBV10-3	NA	TGTGCCATCAGTGCCCTGGCCAGGGAAAACACCGGGGAGCTGTTTTTT	CAISALARENTGELFF
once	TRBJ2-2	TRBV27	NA	TGTGCCAGCAGTTTGGCTAACATGAACACCGGGGAGCTGTTTTTT	CASSLANMNTGELFF
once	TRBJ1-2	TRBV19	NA	TGTGCCAGTAGTATCGGGGGCGCCTATGGCTACACCTTC	CASSIGGAYGYTF
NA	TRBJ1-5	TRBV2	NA	TGTGCCAGCAGTGGGAGGGGGGGCAATCAGCCCCAGCATTTT	CASSGRGGNQPQHF
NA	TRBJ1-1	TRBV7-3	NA	TGTGCCAGCAGCTTAATAGGAAACACTGAAGCTTTCTTT	CASSLIGNTEAFF
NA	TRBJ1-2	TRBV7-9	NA	TGTGCCAGCAGCCCCCCGGGGGGGTTTCACGGCTACACCTTC	CASSPPGGFHGYTF
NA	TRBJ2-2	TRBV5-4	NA	TGTGCCAGCAGCTACAGGGACCCGACCACCGGGGAGCTGTTTTTT	CASSYRDPTTGELFF
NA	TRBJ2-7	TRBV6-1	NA	TGTGCCAGCAGTGAATCCCCAGGGGTCTACGAGCAGTACTTC	CASSESPGVYEQYF
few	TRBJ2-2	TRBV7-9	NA	TGTGCCAGCAGCCGGGCAGGGGCCTACACCGGGGAGCTGTTTTTT	CASSRAGAYTGELFF
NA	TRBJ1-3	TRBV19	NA	TGTGCCAGTAGTTCCCAGCCCTCTGGAAACACCATATATTTT	CASSSQPSGNTIYF
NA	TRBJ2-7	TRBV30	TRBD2	TGTGCCTGGAGCCTAGCGGGGCAATACGAGCAGTACTTC	CAWSLAGQYEQYF
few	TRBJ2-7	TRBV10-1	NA	TGCGCCAGCAGCCCCGGGGCCATGGACGAGCAGTACTTC	CASSPGAMDEQYF
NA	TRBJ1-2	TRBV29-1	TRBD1	TGCAGCGGAGGGACAGTCTATGGCTACACCTTC	CSGGTVYGYTF
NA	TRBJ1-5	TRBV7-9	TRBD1	TGTGCCAGTAAGGGGGACAGGGGATCTCAGCCCCAGCATTTT	CASKGDRGSQPQHF
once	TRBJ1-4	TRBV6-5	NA	TGTGCCAGCGCCATCCTGCGGGAAAAACTGTTTTTT	CASAILREKLFF
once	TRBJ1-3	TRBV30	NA	TGTGCCTGGGAGGCAGGGAGGAGAAACACCATATATTTT	CAWEAGRRNTIYF
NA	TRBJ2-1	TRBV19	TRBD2	TGTGCCAGTAGTATGAGGACTAGCGGAGACAATGAGCAGTTCTTC	CASSMRTSGDNEQFF
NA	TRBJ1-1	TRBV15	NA	TGTGCCACCAGCACCGGTATCATGAACACTGAAGCTTTCTTT	CATSTGIMNTEAFF
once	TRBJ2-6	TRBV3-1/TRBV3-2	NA	TGTGCCAGCAGCCTAGCGCAGGGAGCCAACGTCCTGACTTTC	CASSLAQGANVLTF
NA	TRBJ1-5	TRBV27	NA	TGTGCCAGCAGTCCGGGACACCAGCCCCAGCATTTT	CASSPGHQPQHF
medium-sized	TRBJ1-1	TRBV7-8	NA	TGTGCCAGCAGCTTAAATGATGGTGGTGAAGCTTTCTTT	CASSLNDGGEAFF
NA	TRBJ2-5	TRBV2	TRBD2	TGTGCCAGCAGTATCCAAAGGTCCCGCGGGGGGGAGACCCAGTACTTC	CASSIQRSRGGETQYF
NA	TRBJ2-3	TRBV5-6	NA	TGTGCCAGCAGCTTAGGATTAGATACGCAGTATTTT	CASSLGLDTQYF
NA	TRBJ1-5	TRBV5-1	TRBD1	TGCGCCAGCAGCTTGGGGACAGGGAGAGATAGCAATCAGCCCCAGCATTTT	CASSLGTGRDSNQPQHF
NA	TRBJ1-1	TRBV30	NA	TGTGCCTGGAGTGTACGAAGGAACACTGAAGCTTTCTTT	CAWSVRRNTEAFF
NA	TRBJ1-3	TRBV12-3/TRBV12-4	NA	TGTGCCAGCACCCTTGGCACTGGAAACACCATATATTTT	CASTLGTGNTIYF
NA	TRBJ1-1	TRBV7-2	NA	TGTGCCCGAGTTCAGGGGCACCATTCGAACACTGAAGCTTTCTTT	CARVQGHHSNTEAFF
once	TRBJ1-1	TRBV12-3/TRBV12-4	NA	TGTGCCAGCAGTTTGATGCAGACGGCTTTCTTT	CASSLMQTAFF
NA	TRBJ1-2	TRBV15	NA	TGTGCCACCAGCAGTGACCTTTTGGGTCGTCAGGGAAACTATGGCTACACCTTC	CATSSDLLGRQGNYGYTF
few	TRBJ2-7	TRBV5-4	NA	TGTGCCAGCAGTCAAGACAGAGCCACAACCTACGAGCAGTACTTC	CASSQDRATTYEQYF
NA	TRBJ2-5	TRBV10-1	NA	TGCGCCAGCAGTGCCGCCGGAGACAGGTCCTACCAAGAGACCCAGTACTTC	CASSAAGDRSYQETQYF
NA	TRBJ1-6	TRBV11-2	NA	TGTGCCAGCAGCCCCATAGGGGGTTCACCCCTCCACTTT	CASSPIGGSPLHF
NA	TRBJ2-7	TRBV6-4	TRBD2	TGTGCCAGCAGTGCCCCGTATCGGGGTTCTAGCGGGAGGTCCTACGAGCAGTACTTC	CASSAPYRGSSGRSYEQYF
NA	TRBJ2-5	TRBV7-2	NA	TGTGCCAGCAGCCCACATTCGAAGGAGACCCAGTACTTC	CASSPHSKETQYF
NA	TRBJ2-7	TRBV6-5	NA	TGTGCCAGCAGTTACTCGGGGGCAGGAGCCTACGAGCAGTACTTC	CASSYSGAGAYEQYF
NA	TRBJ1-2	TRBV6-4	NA	TGTGCCAGTCTCATTCCCCTAAAGTCGAGCTATGGCTACACCTTC	CASLIPLKSSYGYTF
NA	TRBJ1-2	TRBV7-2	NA	TGTGCCAGCAGCGCCGGACGGAACTATGGCTACACCTTC	CASSAGRNYGYTF
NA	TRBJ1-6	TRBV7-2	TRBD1	TGTGCCAGCAGCATCGGGACAGGGAATTCACCCCTCCACTTT	CASSIGTGNSPLHF